Listed here is a single TCR beta chain. CDR1 KGHSH and CDR2 LQKENI come from the germline V gene. The V segment lost 4 bases and the J segment 5 bases; nucleotides outside the gene matches: 10. This CDR3 region has 15 residues. The protocol was immunoSEQ multiplex PCR, while the TCRdb copy is restricted to in-frame clones and leaves out a portion. The sample yields about 260,000 clones, about 88% seen once. The entry originates in a study of blood T cell repertoires in COVID-19. V is TRBV18 and J is TRBJ2-5, with 7 bases that match TRBD1. This sequence was found in a man younger than 45 with active or convalescent COVID-19. Source material: peripheral blood. The CDR3 region has the DNA TGTGCCAGCTCACGCGGCCCGGGACAGCGGGAGACCCAGTACTTC. This encodes CASSRGPGQRETQYF.